What follows describes a single T cell receptor (beta chain). Its specificity is not known. The sample comes from a study of PD-L1 blockade in urothelial cancer. Study information: In terms of prior chemotherapy, patients had received 0 to 3 regimens. General observations from the study: Sub-median blood TCR clonality before treatment predicted longer survival.

Trimming left V 1 base short and J 1 base short, with 7 bases between. The CDR3 length is 14 residues. Germline CDR1 is SGHNT and CDR2 is YYREEE (reference sequence). The assay was immunoSEQ multiplex PCR, and TCRdb's table has in-frame clones only and misses some. Of over 45,000 clones in the sample, 86% were seen once. Sequenced material: PBMCs, taken around atezolizumab (anti-PD-L1) treatment. The chain is built from TRBV5-4 and TRBJ2-3; no clear D. This TCR was sampled from a man aged 50 to 59 with urothelial cancer. As DNA, the CDR3 is TGTGCCAGCAGCTTGTCGGTAGGCACAGATACGCAGTATTTT. This encodes CASSLSVGTDTQYF.